The T cell receptor beta chain under discussion was sequenced for a study of OX40 agonist ivuxolimab in advanced cancers. Study-level background: Ivuxolimab, which targeted the costimulatory receptor OX40 (CD134), was an agonistic, fully human IgG2 monoclonal antibody. Prior anti-PD-1, anti-PD-L1 or anti-CTLA-4 therapy was permitted, and checkpoint inhibitors had been received by roughly two fifths of dose-escalation patients. Among the roughly 52 dose-escalation patients, around 19 had hepatocellular carcinoma, roughly 15 melanoma, 9 renal cell carcinoma and 9 head and neck cancer. Peripheral TCRbeta sequencing aimed to test whether ivuxolimab altered TCR sequence diversity and caused clonal T-cell expansion. Intravenous ivuxolimab was administered to patients every 2 weeks at six dose levels: 0.01, 0.1, 0.3, 1.5, 3 and 10 mg/kg. Partial responses were achieved by three dose-escalation patients, of whom one had hepatocellular carcinoma and two had cutaneous melanoma. In the dose-escalation cohort, 70% to 85% of patients were male, and the mean age was around 60 years with a range of roughly 20 to 79. The monotherapy dose-escalation portion (N ≈ 50 patients) of the phase I ivuxolimab trial is reported in the paper. What the study reported, not specific to this receptor: At doses of 0.1 to 3.0 mg/kg, clonal expansion of both CD4+ and CD8+ blood T cells was observed from baseline to week 6. After ivuxolimab, CD8+ T cells had more expanded clones than CD4+ T cells on average. Partial responders in the 0.1-3.0 mg/kg groups had among the lowest normalized peripheral clonal expansion, especially among CD8+ T cells. Which antigens the clonally expanded peripheral T cells were specific for was not determined. Low levels of normalized T-cell clonal expansion were also seen in some nonresponding patients.

The trial excluded patients who had a history of autoimmune disease or were on systemic immunosuppression. In every dose cohort, peripheral blood was drawn for TCR sequencing at baseline, cycle 4 day 1, and cycle 7 day 1. The samples were taken from a phase I, first-in-human, multicenter, open-label dose-escalation trial of ivuxolimab. Adults with locally advanced or metastatic melanoma, renal cell carcinoma, hepatocellular carcinoma or head and neck squamous cell carcinoma were enrolled in the trial. Before TCR sequencing, CD4+ T cells and CD8+ T cells were sorted from peripheral blood as separate populations. Genomic DNA was extracted from sorted cells for sequencing of the TCRbeta CDR3 region. The immunoSEQ Assay was used for sequencing of TCRbeta CDR3 regions. As stored in TCRdb, this immuneACCESS dataset retains in-frame rearrangements with V and J assigned. A fraction of the clones does not appear; measured against another copy, unresolved V genes explain less than half of the discrepancy, and the remainder lacks a known reason. This sample has about 150,000 clones in its table, and approximately 94% of those were observed once. The ten largest clones take up about 0.93% of the sample.

With respect to this clone: The antigen this receptor binds is unknown. Base qualities were left out, and no much larger clone turns up one base away.

The clonotype was recovered from an adult with an advanced solid tumor such as melanoma, head and neck, liver or kidney cancer. The sequences come from CD4+ or CD8+ T cells sorted from blood, collected in a trial of the OX40 agonist ivuxolimab.

The CDR3 is CASSYRRTPHRGYTF. The nucleotide sequence reads as follows: TGTGCCAGCAGTTACCGACGCACCCCGCACCGGGGCTACACCTTC. Here the chain combines TRBV6-5 and TRBJ1-2, with no reliable assignment of the D segment. Inclusive of the bounding cysteine and phenylalanine, the CDR3 is 15 residues long. Just CDR3 DNA is preserved here, 45 bases in frame from base 1. Looking up the germline V gene yields CDR1 MNHEY and CDR2 SVGAGI. V sheds 2 bases and J sheds 8 bases, leaving 18 bases between their ends.